What follows describes a single T cell receptor beta chain. The entry originates in a study of T cell changes during pregnancy in multiple sclerosis. The CDR3 is 16 amino acids. Germline CDR1 reads LNHNV; CDR2 reads YYDKDF (reference sequence). V lost 2 bases and J lost 4; bases outside the gene matches: 8. TCRdb's copy holds only in-frame clones and misses some; the assay was immunoSEQ multiplex PCR. The sample yields 85,000 to 110,000 clones, roughly 92% seen once. The chain carries TRBV15 and TRBJ2-5, with 9 nucleotides matching TRBD2. Sample: peripheral blood, taken after pregnancy. The source is a female donor with multiple sclerosis, enrolled in a pregnancy study. The CDR3 region has the DNA TGTGCCACCAGCAGACAAACGGGACTAGCTAGAGAGACCCAGTACTTC. This sequence encodes CATSRQTGLARETQYF.